The rows below give T cell receptor beta chains drawn from one sample of a study of shared clonotypes between healthy human individuals. Assay used: immunoSEQ multiplex PCR; TCRdb lists only in-frame clones, some missing. The top ten clones hold approximately 1.5% of a sample with about 1 million clones, about 76% of them seen once. Sequencing was performed on memory CD4+ T cells sorted from blood. The source is a man between 18 and 35 years old in good health. CDR3s include the opening cysteine and the closing phenylalanine or tryptophan. The D gene is left open where the match is weak. Size values are once, few and many counts, or a class for expanded clones, and some rows have none.

d_call: .; clone_size: once; j_call: TRBJ2-2; v_call: TRBV30; cdr3_nt: TGTGCCTGGAGTGGGGGAGTCAGGCCGACCGGGGAGCTGTTTTTT; cdr3_aa: CAWSGGVRPTGELFF
d_call: TRBD1; clone_size: many; j_call: TRBJ1-2; v_call: TRBV30; cdr3_nt: TGTGCCTGGAGTGTGGACAGGGAGGATGGCTACACCTTC; cdr3_aa: CAWSVDREDGYTF
d_call: .; clone_size: .; j_call: TRBJ2-4; v_call: TRBV6-5; cdr3_nt: TGTGCCAGCATCCCGGGACGGCGAAACAAAAACATTCAGTACTTC; cdr3_aa: CASIPGRRNKNIQYF
d_call: TRBD1; clone_size: .; j_call: TRBJ1-5; v_call: TRBV6-1; cdr3_nt: TGTGCCAGCCACAGGGGCTACAATCAGCCCCAGCATTTT; cdr3_aa: CASHRGYNQPQHF
d_call: TRBD2; clone_size: .; j_call: TRBJ2-3; v_call: TRBV11-2; cdr3_nt: TGTGCCAGCAGCCCCCTTGGCAGCGGGGGGAGCACAGATACGCAGTATTTT; cdr3_aa: CASSPLGSGGSTDTQYF
d_call: .; clone_size: .; j_call: TRBJ2-3; v_call: TRBV5-1; cdr3_nt: TGCGCCAGCAGCATGAACTCAGATACGCAGTATTTT; cdr3_aa: CASSMNSDTQYF
d_call: TRBD1; clone_size: .; j_call: TRBJ2-2; v_call: TRBV5-1; cdr3_nt: TGCGCCAGCAGCCCGGACAGGACACTACGGGGCACCGGGGAGCTGTTTTTT; cdr3_aa: CASSPDRTLRGTGELFF
d_call: .; clone_size: .; j_call: TRBJ2-3; v_call: TRBV5-1; cdr3_nt: TGCGCCAGCAGCCCCGGGACTTCCGAGACAAATACGCAGTATTTT; cdr3_aa: CASSPGTSETNTQYF
d_call: .; clone_size: .; j_call: TRBJ1-5; v_call: TRBV5-3; cdr3_nt: TGTGCCAGAAGCTTGTGTGGATTGTCCCATAGCAATCAGCCCCAGCATTTT; cdr3_aa: CARSLCGLSHSNQPQHF
d_call: .; clone_size: .; j_call: TRBJ2-7; v_call: TRBV28; cdr3_nt: TGTGCCAGCAGTTTTGGTCCCCAAATGGGACTGACTTACGAGCAGTACTTC; cdr3_aa: CASSFGPQMGLTYEQYF
d_call: TRBD2; clone_size: .; j_call: TRBJ2-7; v_call: TRBV5-6; cdr3_nt: TGTGCCAGCAGCGGCTTTGGCGGGGGATCCTCCTACGAGCAGTACTTC; cdr3_aa: CASSGFGGGSSYEQYF
d_call: .; clone_size: .; j_call: TRBJ1-1; v_call: TRBV28; cdr3_nt: TGTGCCAGCAGTCCCCTAGGCGGGGCCACTGAAGCTTTCTTT; cdr3_aa: CASSPLGGATEAFF
d_call: TRBD2; clone_size: .; j_call: TRBJ2-7; v_call: TRBV7-9; cdr3_nt: TGTGCCAGCAGCGCGGGACTAGACTCCTACGAGCAGTACTTC; cdr3_aa: CASSAGLDSYEQYF
d_call: TRBD1; clone_size: .; j_call: TRBJ1-1; v_call: TRBV10-3; cdr3_nt: TGTGCCATCACCAGGACAGGGGAAATGGATGAAGCTTTCTTT; cdr3_aa: CAITRTGEMDEAFF
d_call: .; clone_size: .; j_call: TRBJ2-7; v_call: TRBV9; cdr3_nt: TGTGCCAGCAGCACCCTCTGGGGTGAGCAGTACTTC; cdr3_aa: CASSTLWGEQYF
d_call: .; clone_size: .; j_call: TRBJ2-2; v_call: TRBV6-1; cdr3_nt: TGTGCCAGCAGTGTCAGGGAGAACACCGGGGAGCTGTTTTTT; cdr3_aa: CASSVRENTGELFF
d_call: .; clone_size: .; j_call: TRBJ1-1; v_call: TRBV7-4; cdr3_nt: TGTGCCAGCAGCTTAGACGGTGACACTGAAGCTTTCTTT; cdr3_aa: CASSLDGDTEAFF
d_call: .; clone_size: few; j_call: TRBJ1-1; v_call: TRBV5-4; cdr3_nt: TGTGCCAGCAGCCCAGGACAAAACCCTGAAGCTTTCTTT; cdr3_aa: CASSPGQNPEAFF
d_call: TRBD1; clone_size: .; j_call: TRBJ1-1; v_call: TRBV5-1; cdr3_nt: TGCGCCAGCAGAACGGGACAGGGCTCTGAAGCTTTCTTT; cdr3_aa: CASRTGQGSEAFF
d_call: TRBD2; clone_size: .; j_call: TRBJ2-7; v_call: TRBV19; cdr3_nt: TGTGCCAGTAAAAGGCTAGCGGATATATACGAGCAGTACTTC; cdr3_aa: CASKRLADIYEQYF
d_call: .; clone_size: .; j_call: TRBJ2-3; v_call: TRBV19; cdr3_nt: TGTGCCAGTAGTACCCCTCGGGGGCCTCAGGGAGATACGCAGTATTTT; cdr3_aa: CASSTPRGPQGDTQYF
d_call: .; clone_size: .; j_call: TRBJ1-2; v_call: TRBV7-2; cdr3_nt: TGTGCCAGCAGCTTAGGGATGGAACCTGGCTACACCTTC; cdr3_aa: CASSLGMEPGYTF
d_call: TRBD1; clone_size: once; j_call: TRBJ2-6; v_call: TRBV29-1; cdr3_nt: TGCAGCGCTACCGGGACAGGGGGTCTTGCTGGGGCCAACGTCCTGACTTTC; cdr3_aa: CSATGTGGLAGANVLTF